The 19 T cell receptor beta chains below were found in one sample sequenced in a study of blood T cells in healthy people across ages. The second PCR ran about 6 to 11 cycles with a sample-barcoded 5' primer and J-beta primers. TCRdb analysed the 5' RACE reads with MiXCR anew, one entry per CDR3 protein. The sample shows around 1.7 million distinct CDR3 sequences, about 28% of them seen only once. Sequencing was performed on blood. Every receptor here comes from a woman aged 25 to 39 in good health.

This clonotype was counted only a few times. The rearrangement joins TRBV7-6 to TRBJ2-3; the match to TRBD1 covers 8 bases. V shed 4 bases and J 0 bases; nucleotides not matched to a gene: 6. Germline V lookup: CDR1 SGHVS, CDR2 FNYEAQ. This CDR3 comprises 16 residues. CDR3 protein: CASSSDGQGSTDTQYF. As DNA, the CDR3 is TGTGCCAGCAGCTCCGATGGACAGGGAAGCACAGATACGCAGTATTTT.

This clonotype appeared a few times. V usage is TRBV2 and J usage is TRBJ2-1, with 7 bases identical to TRBD1. Germline CDR1 is SNHLY and CDR2 is FYNNEI. V dropped 7 bases and J dropped 5; count of bases not matched to a gene: 5. The length of the CDR3 is 13 residues. The CDR3 DNA is TGTGCCAGCACTTACGGGACAGACAATGAGCAGTTCTTC. Its translation is CASTYGTDNEQFF.

V usage is TRBV10-3 and J usage is TRBJ2-7, with 7 bases aligning to TRBD2. The ends lost 3 bases at V and 5 bases at J; junction bases unmatched: 7. The CDR3 is 14 amino acids. Germline CDR1 ENHRY, CDR2 SYGVKD. The CDR3 coding sequence is TGTGCCATCAGTGAATTCCAGCGGGACCACGAGCAGTACTTC. Its protein product is CAISEFQRDHEQYF.

J is TRBJ2-7 and V is TRBV12-3 or TRBV12-4, with a tentative D call TRBD2 (5 bases). V gave up 6 bases and J gave up 7 bases, with 13 bases separating them. This CDR3 region has 12 residues. This CDR3 is CASRLTILEQYF. For the CDR3, the DNA is TGTGCCAGCAGGCTGACTATCTTGGAGCAGTACTTC.

The table lists this clonotype with a few counts. The chain employs TRBV19 and TRBJ2-5; 9 bases are a match to TRBD2. CDR3 length: 14 amino acids. Germline CDR1 and CDR2: LNHDA and SQIVND (reference sequence). The V and J ends lost 7 bases and 5 bases, in that order; junction bases with no gene match: 8. CDR3 DNA: TGTGCCAGTATGGGCGGGAGGGCCGATGAGACCCAGTACTTC. Amino acid sequence: CASMGGRADETQYF.

This clonotype was seen only a few times. The chain couples TRBV3-1 to TRBJ2-7; 8 nucleotides line up with TRBD1. V dropped 4 bases and J dropped 4; count of bases not matched to a gene: 9. Germline V gene lookup returns CDR1 LGHDT and CDR2 YNNKEL (reference sequence). The CDR3 runs 15 residues. CDR3 amino acids: CASSRGQGMGYEQYF. For the CDR3, the DNA is TGTGCCAGCAGCCGAGGACAGGGAATGGGTTACGAGCAGTACTTC.

The CDR3 sequence: CSGEATGPNEKLFF. CDR3 bases: TGCAGCGGGGAGGCGACAGGGCCCAATGAAAAACTGTTTTTT. The V and J genes are TRBV29-1 and TRBJ1-4, with 7 positions matching TRBD1. CDR3 length: 14 residues. Germline V lookup: CDR1 SQVTM, CDR2 ANQGSEA. V shed 7 bases and J 5 bases; nucleotides not matched to a gene: 10.

The gene calls are TRBV7-6 and TRBJ2-7, with D hard to call. This CDR3 contains 15 residues. The V gene lost 1 base and the J gene lost 2 bases, with 12 bases spanning the gap. CDR1 is SGHVS, CDR2 FNYEAQ, per germline. The chain's CDR3 is CASSLESGATYEQYF. The CDR3 DNA reads as TGTGCCAGCAGCTTAGAATCAGGTGCAACCTACGAGCAGTACTTC.

This clonotype was found a few times. The gene calls are TRBV20-1 and TRBJ2-7, with TRBD2 identical over 11 bases. CDR1 DFQATT and CDR2 SNEGSKA come from the germline V gene (reference sequence). J gave up 5 bases and V 7 bases, and 4 bases lay outside the gene matches. The CDR3 covers 12 residues. CDR3 in DNA: TGCAGTGTCCCGGGACTAGCGGACGAGCAGTACTTC. It specifies CSVPGLADEQYF.

In this sample, this clonotype turned up many times. The CDR3 spells CASREEYGYTF. In DNA, the CDR3 is TGTGCCAGCAGGGAGGAATATGGCTACACCTTC. The chain links TRBV28 to TRBJ1-2; D is uncertain. The V end was cut by 6 bases, the J end by 5 bases, with 7 bases between. Looked up from germline, CDR1 is MDHEN and CDR2 is SYDVKM. The CDR3 totals 11 residues.

The CDR3 spells CASSPQGGPGTEAFF. The CDR3 nucleotides are TGTGCCAGCAGCCCCCAAGGGGGGCCCGGCACTGAAGCTTTCTTT. The rearrangement links TRBV7-9 to TRBJ1-1; D is perhaps TRBD1 (6 bases). Trimming took off 5 bases at V and 4 bases at J, with 17 bases between the two ends. Germline CDR1 is SEHNR and CDR2 is FQNEAQ (reference sequence). The CDR3 consists of 15 residues.

This clonotype occurred a few times. The rearrangement uses TRBV10-3 and TRBJ2-3; 9 nucleotides align to TRBD1. Germline V lookup: CDR1 ENHRY, CDR2 SYGVKD. J gave up 10 bases and V 7 bases, and 18 bases lay outside the gene matches. The CDR3 is 16 amino acids. CDR3 DNA: TGTGCCATCACCTCAGTCGGACAGGGGCTTAGGGGCCCGCAGTATTTT. This encodes CAITSVGQGLRGPQYF.

This clonotype was detected only a few times. V and J are TRBV12-3 or TRBV12-4 and TRBJ2-1; 8 bases align to TRBD2. V trimming: 5 bases; J trimming: 5 bases; junction bases outside the gene matches: 5. This CDR3 comprises 14 residues. CDR3 in DNA: TGTGCCAGCAGTATTGGGACTAGAAACAATGAGCAGTTCTTC. It codes for CASSIGTRNNEQFF.

This clonotype was seen more than once but under ten times. The chain employs TRBV20-1 and TRBJ2-1; no reliable D call. The V gene's germline CDR1 is DFQATT and CDR2 SNEGSKA (reference sequence). The ends were cut back, 4 bases at V and 8 bases at J, with 15 bases in the middle. This CDR3 has 13 residues. CDR3 sequence (DNA): TGCAGTGCTAACCCCAGTCCCCGTTATGAGCAGTTCTTC. Translating gives CSANPSPRYEQFF.

This clonotype was counted between two and nine times. J is TRBJ1-6 and V is TRBV3-1; D is undetermined. V was shortened by 9 bases and J by 6 bases, with 15 bases between the two germline ends. The CDR3 covers 14 residues. The germline V gene encodes CDR1 LGHDT and CDR2 YNNKEL (reference sequence). The CDR3 bases are TGTGCCAGTACGTGGGTGAGGAGTAATTCACCCCTCCACTTT. Translated, it gives CASTWVRSNSPLHF.

This clonotype has only a few counts. The chain has TRBV19 and TRBJ1-1; D may be TRBD1 (6 bases). CDR3 length equals 14 residues. Trimming shortened V by 3 bases and J by 5 bases, and 13 bases separated the two germline ends. Germline CDR1 and CDR2: LNHDA and SQIVND (reference sequence). The CDR3, as DNA: TGTGCCAGTAGTATTCTCAGGGGCCCGACTGAAGCTTTCTTT. This translates into CASSILRGPTEAFF.

The chain is built from TRBV9 and TRBJ1-4; D gene uncertain. V lost 2 bases to trimming and J lost 8 bases, with 13 bases between them. CDR3 length: 14 amino acids. Germline CDR1 reads SGDLS; CDR2 reads YYNGEE. The CDR3 coding sequence is TGTGCCAGCAGCGTGGAACGGGTCTCAGAAAAACTGTTTTTT. Encoded protein: CASSVERVSEKLFF. Together with reference TRBV9 and TRBJ1-4, the CDR3 gives the full variable domain: DSGVTQTPKHLITATGQRVTLRCSPRSGDLSVYWYQQSLDQGLQFLIQYYNGEERAKGNILERFSAQQFPDLHSELNLSSLELGDSALYFCASSVERVSEKLFFGSGTQLSVL.

J is TRBJ1-1 and V is TRBV28; 7 bases map to TRBD1. The germline V gene has CDR1 MDHEN and CDR2 SYDVKM. V trimming: 5 bases; J trimming: 9 bases; junction bases outside the gene matches: 12. CDR3 length equals 14 residues. The CDR3 sequence: CASSPQGTDWKAFF. DNA for the CDR3: TGTGCCAGCAGTCCCCAAGGGACAGACTGGAAAGCTTTCTTT.

This rearrangement joins TRBV20-1 to TRBJ1-2; 7 bases are a match to TRBD1. The CDR3 loop spans 14 amino acids. Trimming took 3 bases from V and 5 from J; bases not matched to a gene: 9. Germline CDR1 and CDR2: DFQATT and SNEGSKA (reference sequence). CDR3 protein: CSASIQGTPYGYTF. The CDR3 DNA sequence: TGCAGTGCTAGCATACAGGGGACCCCTTATGGCTACACCTTC.